This T cell receptor beta chain appears in the sequencing data of a study of T cells in narcolepsy. Study observations and caveats: Comparing one patient's CSF and blood CD4+ clonotypes highlighted HCRT- and TRIB2-specific autoreactive clonotypes. In some patient and control memory CD4+ samples, autoreactive clones were absent. Reportedly, autoreactive clonotypes were serially detected in patients' blood but not controls'.

The germline V gene has CDR1 SNHLY and CDR2 FYNNEI. This CDR3 spans 15 amino acids. Trimming removed 2 bases from V and 6 bases from J, with 14 bases in between. On this clone itself: Its antigen remains unknown.

Only in-frame clones appear in the TCRdb table, and some are missing; sequencing was by immunoSEQ multiplex PCR. The repertoire holds about 29,000 clones, with more than 70% as singletons. This receptor was identified in a human donor in good health. What was sequenced was memory (CD45RA-) CD4+ T cells from blood. The V gene is TRBV2, the J gene TRBJ1-5, with D possibly TRBD1 on 6 matching bases. CDR3 DNA sequence: TGTGCCAGCAGTGAATTCATCGGGGGCAGTCAGCCCCAGCATTTT. This gives the protein CASSEFIGGSQPQHF.